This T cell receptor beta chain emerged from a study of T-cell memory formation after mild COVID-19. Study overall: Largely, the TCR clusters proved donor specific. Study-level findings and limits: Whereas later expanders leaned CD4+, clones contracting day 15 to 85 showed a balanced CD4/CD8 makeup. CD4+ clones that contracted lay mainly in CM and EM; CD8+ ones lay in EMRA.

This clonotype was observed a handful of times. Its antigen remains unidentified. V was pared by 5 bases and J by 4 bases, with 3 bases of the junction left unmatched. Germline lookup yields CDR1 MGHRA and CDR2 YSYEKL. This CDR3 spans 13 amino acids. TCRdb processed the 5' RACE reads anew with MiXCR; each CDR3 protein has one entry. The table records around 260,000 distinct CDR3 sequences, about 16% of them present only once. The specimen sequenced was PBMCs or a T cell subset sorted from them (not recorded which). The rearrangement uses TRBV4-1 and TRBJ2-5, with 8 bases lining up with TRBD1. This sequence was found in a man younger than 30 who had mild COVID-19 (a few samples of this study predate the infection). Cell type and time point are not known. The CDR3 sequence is CASSATGGETQYF. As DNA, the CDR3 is TGCGCCAGCAGCGCCACAGGGGGAGAGACCCAGTACTTC.